Reported below is one T cell receptor (beta chain). The sample belongs to a study of blood T cell repertoires in COVID-19. Looking at the study overall: Collection of acute and convalescent COVID-19 samples took place in the United States, Italy and Spain. PBMCs, B-cell-depleted T cells, or T cells provided the cDNA or gDNA that made up the material.

V dropped 7 bases and J dropped 1 base, with 12 bases sitting between them. Germline CDR1 reads SQVTM; CDR2 reads ANQGSEA. The CDR3 spans 13 residues. In the original workflow: Using reference gene primer amplification, nucleated cell counts were estimated. Assay used: immunoSEQ multiplex PCR; TCRdb lists only in-frame clones, some missing. The V and J calls and clone size are taken from that table; D and trimming were inferred from the DNA. The data contain 130,000 or so clones, around 86% of them singletons. The material sequenced was peripheral blood. The receptor was isolated from a human donor in a cohort sampled during active COVID-19. V and J are TRBV29-1 and TRBJ2-3, with a possible D match to TRBD1 (5 bases). The DNA of the CDR3 is TGCAGCGCCCAGGGCTTGGGCACAGATACGCAGTATTTT. It yields the protein CSAQGLGTDTQYF.